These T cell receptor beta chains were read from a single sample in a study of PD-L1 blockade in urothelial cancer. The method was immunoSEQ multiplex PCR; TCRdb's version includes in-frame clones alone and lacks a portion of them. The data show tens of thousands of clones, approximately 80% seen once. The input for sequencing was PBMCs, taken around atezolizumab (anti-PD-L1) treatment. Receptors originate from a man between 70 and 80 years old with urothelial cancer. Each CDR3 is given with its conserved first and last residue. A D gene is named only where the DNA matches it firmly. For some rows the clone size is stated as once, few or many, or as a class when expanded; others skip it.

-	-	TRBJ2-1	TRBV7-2	CASSLASGRGEDNEQFF	TGTGCCAGCAGCTTAGCGTCGGGCAGAGGGGAGGACAATGAGCAGTTCTTC
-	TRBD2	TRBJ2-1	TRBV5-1	CASSLGSGSSYNEQFF	TGCGCCAGCAGCTTGGGTAGCGGGAGCTCCTACAATGAGCAGTTCTTC
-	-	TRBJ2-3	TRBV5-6	CASQRPYSTDTQYF	TGTGCCTCCCAGAGGCCCTACTCCACAGATACGCAGTATTTT
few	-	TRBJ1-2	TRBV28	CASSRSRQVGNYGYTF	TGTGCCAGCAGTCGCAGTCGACAGGTCGGTAACTATGGCTACACCTTC
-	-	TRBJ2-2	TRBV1	CTSSLSSAPNTGELFF	TGCACCAGCAGCCTCTCTAGCGCCCCGAACACCGGGGAGCTGTTTTTT
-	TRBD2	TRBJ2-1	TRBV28	CASSMRETYNEQFF	TGTGCCAGCAGTATGCGGGAGACCTACAATGAGCAGTTCTTC
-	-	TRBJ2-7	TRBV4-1	CASSQVWGGYEQYF	TGCGCCAGCAGCCAAGTGTGGGGCGGCTACGAGCAGTACTTC
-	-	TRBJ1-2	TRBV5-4	CASSLVDSNYGYTF	TGTGCCAGCAGCTTGGTGGACAGCAACTATGGCTACACCTTC
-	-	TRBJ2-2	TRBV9	CASSVAGTGELFF	TGTGCCAGCAGCGTAGCAGGAACCGGGGAGCTGTTTTTT
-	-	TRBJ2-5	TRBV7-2	CASSPPGNDQETQYF	TGTGCCAGCAGCCCCCCGGGGAACGACCAAGAGACCCAGTACTTC
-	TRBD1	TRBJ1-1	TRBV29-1	CSVGGQGSGMNTEAFF	TGCAGCGTCGGAGGACAGGGCAGCGGAATGAACACTGAAGCTTTCTTT
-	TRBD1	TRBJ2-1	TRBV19	CASKQGQAFGYNEQFF	TGTGCCAGTAAACAGGGACAGGCTTTCGGCTACAATGAGCAGTTCTTC
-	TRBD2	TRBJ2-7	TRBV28	CASSFYREVSYEQYF	TGTGCCAGCAGTTTTTACCGGGAGGTCTCCTACGAGCAGTACTTC
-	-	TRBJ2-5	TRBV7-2	CASSLGPRQPETQYF	TGTGCCAGCAGCTTAGGCCCCCGACAACCGGAGACCCAGTACTTC
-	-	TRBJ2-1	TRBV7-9	CASSLLPPGRDYNEQFF	TGTGCCAGCAGCTTACTCCCCCCGGGGCGGGACTACAATGAGCAGTTCTTC
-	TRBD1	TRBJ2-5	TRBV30	CAWTPGTGPETQYF	TGTGCCTGGACCCCGGGGACAGGGCCAGAGACCCAGTACTTC
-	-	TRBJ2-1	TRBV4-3	CASSPSRDTYNEQFF	TGCGCCAGCAGCCCTTCCCGGGACACCTACAATGAGCAGTTCTTC
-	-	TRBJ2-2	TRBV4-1	CASSQDSTPEGGGELFF	TGCGCCAGCAGCCAAGATAGTACGCCAGAAGGAGGCGGGGAGCTGTTTTTT
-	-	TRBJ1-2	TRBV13	CASSLGDGGLHGYTF	TGTGCCAGCAGCTTAGGGGACGGAGGCTTACATGGCTACACCTTC
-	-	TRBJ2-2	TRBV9	CASSVGQGGGAGELFF	TGTGCCAGCAGCGTAGGGCAGGGAGGAGGTGCCGGGGAGCTGTTTTTT
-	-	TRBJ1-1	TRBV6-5	CASRPVGNTEAFF	TGTGCCAGCAGACCGGTCGGGAACACTGAAGCTTTCTTT
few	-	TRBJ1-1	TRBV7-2	CASSPVPRANTEAFF	TGTGCCAGCAGCCCCGTTCCGCGGGCGAACACTGAAGCTTTCTTT
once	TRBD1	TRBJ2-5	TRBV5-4	CASSNVVGQGEETQYF	TGTGCCAGCAGCAATGTTGTGGGACAGGGGGAAGAGACCCAGTACTTC
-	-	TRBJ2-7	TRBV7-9	CASSFLSGEQYF	TGTGCCAGCAGCTTCCTTTCCGGCGAGCAGTACTTC
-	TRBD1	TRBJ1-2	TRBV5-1	CASSAGQGNYGYTF	TGCGCCAGCAGCGCGGGACAGGGAAACTATGGCTACACCTTC
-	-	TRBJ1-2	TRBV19	CASSILQLPYGYTF	TGTGCCAGTAGTATTTTACAGCTACCCTATGGCTACACCTTC
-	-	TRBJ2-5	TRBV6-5	CASSFWAGTRDETQYF	TGTGCCAGCAGTTTTTGGGCCGGGACTCGTGATGAGACCCAGTACTTC
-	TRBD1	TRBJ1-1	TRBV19	CASTPGQGGTEAFF	TGTGCCAGTACTCCGGGACAGGGAGGGACTGAAGCTTTCTTT
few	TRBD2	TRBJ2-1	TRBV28	CASRRGPSGTYNEQFF	TGTGCCAGCAGGAGGGGGCCTAGCGGGACGTACAATGAGCAGTTCTTC
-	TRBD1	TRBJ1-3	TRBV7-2	CASSLSQGGLGSGNTIYF	TGTGCCAGCAGCCTATCACAGGGGGGTCTCGGTTCTGGAAACACCATATATTTT
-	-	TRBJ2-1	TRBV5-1	CASSPLESGQYNEQFF	TGCGCCAGCAGCCCGCTGGAGAGCGGGCAATACAATGAGCAGTTCTTC
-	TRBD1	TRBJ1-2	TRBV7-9	CASSGRDRGFSNYGYTF	TGTGCCAGCAGCGGCCGGGACAGGGGATTCTCTAACTATGGCTACACCTTC